These 30 T cell receptor beta chains originate from one sample sequenced in a study of blood T cell repertoires in COVID-19. The repertoire was sequenced with immunoSEQ multiplex PCR; TCRdb's copy has only in-frame clones and lacks some. The data hold fewer than 350,000 clones, with just over 90% observed a single time. The specimen was PBMCs or T cells enriched from blood (not recorded which). The receptor source for this set is a woman in her 40s with acute COVID-19.

The chain uses TRBV28 and TRBJ2-5, with a weak D call TRBD2 (6 bases). With 8 bases removed from V and 4 bases from J, the gap between germline ends came to 17 bases. CDR1 and CDR2 (germline): MDHEN, SYDVKM. This CDR3 is 14 amino acids long. The chain's CDR3 is CASFPRGFRETQYF. CDR3 nucleotides: TGTGCCAGCTTCCCCCGGGGGTTCCGAGAGACCCAGTACTTC.

This chain links TRBV5-4 with TRBJ2-2, with a tentative D call TRBD1 (5 bases). The germline V and J ends were trimmed by 2 bases and 2 bases, with 10 bases remaining between them. Germline V gene sequence: CDR1 SGHNT, CDR2 YYREEE (reference sequence). The CDR3 sequence is 15 residues long. The CDR3 sequence: CASSFRQTNTGELFF. The CDR3 nucleotides read TGTGCCAGCAGCTTTCGACAGACCAACACCGGGGAGCTGTTTTTT.

This clone appeared a single time. This chain links TRBV6-5 with TRBJ1-1; TRBD1 matches at 8 bases. Trimming cost V 6 bases and J 0 bases; bases outside gene matches: 0. This CDR3 has 13 amino acids. From germline, CDR1 is MNHEY and CDR2 SVGAGI. The CDR3 is CASRTGVNTEAFF. In DNA, the CDR3 is TGTGCCAGCAGGACAGGGGTGAACACTGAAGCTTTCTTT.

The chain recombines TRBV27 with TRBJ2-1, with TRBD2 matching 12 bases. The CDR3 is 15 residues long. Per the germline V gene, CDR1 is MNHEY and CDR2 is SMNVEV (reference sequence). The V and J ends lost 5 bases and 7 bases, in that order; junction bases with no gene match: 6. In DNA, the CDR3 is TGTGCCAGCAGTGGGCTAGCGGGAGGGAAAAATGAGCAGTTCTTC. This translates into CASSGLAGGKNEQFF.

This rearrangement joins TRBV2 to TRBJ2-7, with D possibly being TRBD1 (5 bases). This CDR3 spans 15 amino acids. V lost 2 bases and J lost 3, with 14 bases in between. CDR1 is SNHLY and CDR2 is FYNNEI in the germline V gene. CDR3 DNA: TGTGCCAGCAGTGAAAATGTCCTAAGGGGCTACGAGCAGTACTTC. Its protein product is CASSENVLRGYEQYF.

V is TRBV4-1 and J is TRBJ2-5; 8 nucleotides agree with TRBD1. V gave up 0 bases and J gave up 2 bases; unmatched junction bases: 5. The CDR3 extends over 16 amino acids. The germline gives CDR1 MGHRA, CDR2 YSYEKL. This CDR3 reads CASSQDIWTGQETQYF. CDR3 nucleotide sequence: TGCGCCAGCAGCCAAGATATTTGGACAGGGCAAGAGACCCAGTACTTC.

V and J are TRBV7-9 and TRBJ2-1, with 8 bases identical to TRBD2. Germline V lookup: CDR1 SEHNR, CDR2 FQNEAQ (reference sequence). The CDR3 is made up of 13 amino acids. V gave up 4 bases and J gave up 8 bases; unmatched junction bases: 4. The CDR3 spells CASSSGLAYEQFF. The CDR3 DNA reads TGTGCCAGCAGCTCAGGACTAGCCTATGAGCAGTTCTTC.

As for this clone: Other nucleotide sequences from this sample produce the same CDR3. V is TRBV5-1 and J is TRBJ2-5; 7 bases are a match to TRBD1. The CDR3 sequence is 15 residues long. Per germline, CDR1 SGHRS and CDR2 YFSETQ. The V gene end was trimmed by 0 bases and the J gene end by 0 bases; junction bases not matched to a gene: 2. The CDR3 region is CASSLGDRDQETQYF. In DNA form, the CDR3 reads TGCGCCAGCAGCTTGGGTGACAGGGACCAAGAGACCCAGTACTTC. The full variable domain, in which reference TRBV5-1 and TRBJ2-5 provide the parts outside the CDR3, is KAGVTQTPRYLIKTRGQQVTLSCSPISGHRSVSWYQQTPGQGLQFLFEYFSETQRNKGNFPGRFSGRQFSNSRSEMNVSTLELGDSALYLCASSLGDRDQETQYFGPGTRLLVL.

This chain connects TRBV19 to TRBJ2-3; TRBD1 is a possible D gene (6 bases). Germline CDR1 is LNHDA and CDR2 is SQIVND (reference sequence). The V gene lost 6 bases and the J gene lost 4 bases, with 14 bases spanning the gap. The CDR3 covers 14 residues. The chain's CDR3 is CASSLDRRADTQYF. CDR3 nucleotide sequence: TGTGCCAGTAGCCTAGACAGGCGTGCAGATACGCAGTATTTT.

The CDR3 protein is CASGTYNSPLHF. CDR3 DNA: TGTGCCAGCGGTACTTATAATTCACCCCTCCACTTT. The chain carries TRBV28 and TRBJ1-6; D gene ambiguous. This CDR3 has 12 residues. V was clipped by 8 bases and J by 4 bases, with 6 bases between them. Germline V gene data show CDR1 as MDHEN and CDR2 as SYDVKM.

V usage is TRBV11-2 and J usage is TRBJ1-4; TRBD1 matches 7 bases. This CDR3 contains 12 residues. The V gene end was trimmed by 2 bases and the J gene end by 11 bases; junction bases not matched to a gene: 2. Germline V CDR1 and CDR2: SGHAT, FQNNGV. CDR3 residues: CASSLQGQKLFF. For the CDR3, the DNA is TGTGCCAGCAGCTTACAGGGACAGAAACTGTTTTTT.

J is TRBJ1-5 and V is TRBV5-5; D may be TRBD1 (5 bases). This CDR3 region has 14 residues. Germline V gene sequence: CDR1 SGHKS, CDR2 YYEKEE (reference sequence). V was trimmed by 2 bases and J by 6 bases, leaving 12 bases between them. The DNA of the CDR3 is TGTGCCAGCAGCTTCGGTGGGGCAGGTCAGCCCCAGCATTTT. Protein sequence: CASSFGGAGQPQHF.

The chain links TRBV4-3 to TRBJ2-3; D ambiguous. The CDR3 runs to 13 residues. The germline V gene has CDR1 LGHNA and CDR2 YSLEER. The ends were cut back, 0 bases at V and 6 bases at J, with 7 bases in the middle. The CDR3: CASSQEGVDTQYF. The CDR3 coding sequence is TGCGCCAGCAGCCAAGAAGGAGTGGATACGCAGTATTTT.

J is TRBJ1-5 and V is TRBV18, with D maybe TRBD1 (5 bases). CDR3 length equals 15 residues. Trimming took off 4 bases at V and 1 base at J, with 11 bases between the two ends. Germline V gives CDR1 KGHSH, CDR2 LQKENI. The CDR3 region has the DNA TGTGCCAGCTCACAGGGACTCACAAGCAATCAGCCCCAGCATTTT. Amino acid sequence: CASSQGLTSNQPQHF.

The DNA of the CDR3 is TGTGCCAGTAGGTTCCAAGCGGGGGGCACAGATACGCAGTATTTT. Translated: CASRFQAGGTDTQYF. The chain is built from TRBV19 and TRBJ2-3; 8 nucleotides line up with TRBD2. This CDR3 comprises 15 residues. The V and J ends lost 6 bases and 1 base, in that order; junction bases with no gene match: 6. From germline, CDR1 is LNHDA and CDR2 SQIVND (reference sequence).

The CDR3 DNA is TGTGCCAGCACCCACCCCTGGGACAGGAACACCGGGGAGCTGTTTTTT. Its protein is CASTHPWDRNTGELFF. The genes are TRBV7-9 and TRBJ2-2, with TRBD1 matching 7 bases. The germline V gene has CDR1 SEHNR and CDR2 FQNEAQ (reference sequence). This CDR3 has 16 amino acids. The ends lost 7 bases at V and 1 base at J; junction bases unmatched: 9.

The chain is built from TRBV6-6 and TRBJ1-5; TRBD1 matches 9 bases. The ends lost 6 bases at V and 0 bases at J; junction bases unmatched: 21. Per germline, CDR1 MNHNY and CDR2 SVGAGI (reference sequence). The CDR3 has 21 amino acids. DNA for the CDR3: TGTGCCAGCAGCATCCTAGGAACCGGGACAGGGTATACCCCTAGCAATCAGCCCCAGCATTTT. Encoded protein: CASSILGTGTGYTPSNQPQHF.

This CDR3 is CASSQDLNRAYSPLHF. CDR3 DNA sequence: TGCGCCAGCAGCCAAGATTTGAACAGGGCCTATTCACCCCTCCACTTT. This chain uses TRBV4-1 with TRBJ1-6; TRBD1 is a possible D gene (6 bases). In germline, CDR1 is MGHRA, CDR2 YSYEKL. CDR3 length: 16 residues. V lost 0 bases and J lost 8, with 14 bases in between.

The chain links TRBV18 to TRBJ2-1; 13 bases are a match to TRBD2. Germline CDR1 and CDR2: KGHSH and LQKENI. The CDR3 is 16 amino acids. V lost 3 bases to trimming and J lost 3 bases; unmatched junction nucleotides: 2. The CDR3 DNA reads as TGTGCCAGCTCACCGGGACTAGCGGGGAGCTACAATGAGCAGTTCTTC. Amino acids: CASSPGLAGSYNEQFF.

On this clone itself: No DNA is shown, since the ends of the CDR3 on it are uncertain; the CDR3 is the one TCRdb lists. The chain couples TRBV12-3 or TRBV12-4 to TRBJ2-3; the D call TRBD2 from the table was never checked on the DNA. Both ends counted, the CDR3 spans 12 residues. The CDR3 region is CASSFGGGAWYF.

This chain joins TRBV4-3 and TRBJ2-7, with 7 positions matching TRBD2. V was pared by 1 base and J by 0 bases, with 3 bases of the junction left unmatched. This CDR3 has 15 residues. Per the germline V gene, CDR1 is LGHNA and CDR2 is YSLEER. CDR3 region: CASSQGGGGSYEQYF. The CDR3 nucleotides read TGCGCCAGCAGCCAAGGGGGCGGGGGCTCCTACGAGCAGTACTTC.

The CDR3, as DNA: TGTGCCAGCTCACCGGACACCACAGGGAATCAGCCCCAGCATTTT. It is translated as CASSPDTTGNQPQHF. The chain recombines TRBV18 with TRBJ1-5, with D possibly matching TRBD1 (6 bases). The CDR3 loop spans 15 amino acids. The ends were cut back, 3 bases at V and 4 bases at J, with 13 bases in the middle. Per the germline V gene, CDR1 is KGHSH and CDR2 is LQKENI.

The gene calls are TRBV4-1 and TRBJ2-7; TRBD1 matches at 8 bases. Germline assignment: CDR1 MGHRA and CDR2 YSYEKL. This CDR3 comprises 15 residues. Germline trimming cut 1 base from V and 2 bases from J; bases unmatched to any gene: 4. This CDR3 is CASSQVEDRAYEQYF. As DNA, the CDR3 is TGCGCCAGCAGCCAAGTAGAGGACAGGGCCTACGAGCAGTACTTC.

The chain uses TRBV14 and TRBJ2-1; TRBD2 matches 9 bases. Unmatched junction bases numbered 5, after V lost 0 bases and J lost 2 bases. The CDR3 totals 17 residues. Germline V lookup: CDR1 SGHDN, CDR2 FVKESK. CDR3 residues: CASSQDLAGVPYNEQFF. The CDR3 DNA is TGTGCCAGCAGCCAAGATTTAGCGGGGGTCCCCTACAATGAGCAGTTCTTC.

CDR3 loop: CATSPLTSAGQYF. The CDR3 DNA reads as TGTGCCACCAGTCCACTCACTAGCGCCGGGCAGTACTTC. The chain couples TRBV24-1 to TRBJ2-7, with 7 bases that match TRBD2. The trim removed 6 bases at V and 9 bases at J, leaving 10 bases unmatched. Germline lookup yields CDR1 KGHDR and CDR2 SFDVKD. CDR3 length equals 13 residues.

This rearrangement joins TRBV2 to TRBJ1-2; D is unresolved. There are 12 residues in the CDR3. CDR1 is SNHLY, CDR2 FYNNEI, per germline. Between the trimmed V and J ends, which lost 3 bases and 8 bases, there was a span of 10 bases. In nucleotides, the CDR3 is TGTGCCAGCAGTGAGCTTTTAGCCGGCTACACCTTC. Translated: CASSELLAGYTF. Looking up the rest from reference TRBV2 and TRBJ1-2 gives the full variable domain: EPEVTQTPSHQVTQMGQEVILRCVPISNHLYFYWYRQILGQKVEFLVSFYNNEISEKSEIFDDQFSVERPDGSNFTLKIRSTKLEDSAMYFCASSELLAGYTFGSGTRLTVV.

The chain links TRBV7-2 to TRBJ1-4, with D perhaps matching TRBD1 (6 bases). CDR1 is SGHTA and CDR2 is FQGNSA in the germline V gene. The CDR3 consists of 16 residues. Trimming cost V 5 bases and J 5 bases, with 18 bases left between them. CDR3 DNA: TGTGCCAGCAGCCCCCCTCGTCGCAGGGGCAATGAAAAACTGTTTTTT. Translating gives CASSPPRRRGNEKLFF.

The chain is built from TRBV2 and TRBJ1-1; 10 nucleotides agree with TRBD1. V lost 7 bases to trimming and J lost 8 bases; unmatched junction nucleotides: 7. Germline CDR1 and CDR2: SNHLY and FYNNEI. This CDR3 has 13 residues. CDR3 nucleotide sequence: TGTGCCAGCACCGGACAGGGGGAGGGAGAAGCTTTCTTT. The encoded protein is CASTGQGEGEAFF. The full variable domain, with the rest looked up from reference TRBV2 and TRBJ1-1, is EPEVTQTPSHQVTQMGQEVILRCVPISNHLYFYWYRQILGQKVEFLVSFYNNEISEKSEIFDDQFSVERPDGSNFTLKIRSTKLEDSAMYFCASTGQGEGEAFFGQGTRLTVV.

This chain joins TRBV24-1 and TRBJ2-2; weak D call: TRBD1 (6 bases). Germline loops: CDR1 KGHDR, CDR2 SFDVKD. This CDR3 has 15 amino acids. V was trimmed by 3 bases and J by 7 bases, leaving 14 bases between them. CDR3 amino acids: CATSDPRGQFGELFF. As DNA, the CDR3 is TGTGCCACCAGTGATCCTAGAGGACAGTTCGGGGAGCTGTTTTTT.

J is TRBJ1-2 and V is TRBV10-3; D possibly corresponds to TRBD1 (5 bases). The CDR3 covers 14 residues. The germline V gene encodes CDR1 ENHRY and CDR2 SYGVKD. The V and J ends lost 3 bases and 1 base respectively, with 9 bases between them. CDR3: CAISDAGINYGYTF. The CDR3 bases are TGTGCCATCAGTGACGCAGGGATTAACTATGGCTACACCTTC.